The rows below give T cell receptor beta chains drawn from one sample of a study of cytomegalovirus exposure and HLA in healthy donors. Sequenced by immunoSEQ multiplex PCR; TCRdb stores in-frame clones only, minus some. The profile shows about 140,000 clones, around 70% of them singletons. Sequenced input: PBMCs. The receptors were sampled from a woman aged 55 to 70 in good health and CMV-seropositive. Both conserved end residues are part of each CDR3. A D gene is named only where the DNA matches it firmly. Rows give clone size only sometimes, using once, few, many, or a class for an expanded clone.

d_call	v_call	j_call	clone_size	cdr3_aa	cdr3_nt
NA	TRBV6-1	TRBJ2-7	NA	CASSEPGTLYEQYF	TGTGCCAGCAGTGAACCCGGGACACTTTACGAGCAGTACTTC
TRBD1	TRBV5-1	TRBJ1-1	NA	CASSYPGGTEAFF	TGCGCCAGCAGCTACCCAGGGGGGACTGAAGCTTTCTTT
NA	TRBV6-6	TRBJ1-4	NA	CASSSGLINEKLFF	TGTGCCAGCAGCTCCGGACTGATTAATGAAAAACTGTTTTTT
NA	TRBV4-1	TRBJ1-1	few	CASSPYVGLVNTEAFF	TGCGCCAGCAGCCCTTATGTGGGGCTGGTTAACACTGAAGCTTTCTTT
NA	TRBV9	TRBJ2-1	once	CASSREESSYNEQFF	TGTGCCAGCAGTCGAGAGGAGAGCTCCTACAATGAGCAGTTCTTC
TRBD1	TRBV5-4	TRBJ1-1	NA	CASSRQGLNTEAFF	TGTGCCAGCAGTCGACAGGGGCTGAACACTGAAGCTTTCTTT
TRBD2	TRBV5-1	TRBJ2-5	few	CASRRGTSGETQYF	TGCGCCAGCAGACGCGGGACTAGTGGGGAGACCCAGTACTTC
TRBD1	TRBV5-6	TRBJ2-5	NA	CASSLRTGTYQETQYF	TGTGCCAGCAGCCTGCGGACAGGGACGTATCAAGAGACCCAGTACTTC
NA	TRBV18	TRBJ1-1	few	CASSPLRGSEAFF	TGTGCCAGCTCACCACTTAGAGGCTCTGAAGCTTTCTTT
NA	TRBV18	TRBJ2-1	NA	CASSPRVEADQFF	TGTGCCAGCTCACCTAGGGTAGAAGCGGACCAGTTCTTC
TRBD1	TRBV19	TRBJ2-2	NA	CASRRTGSGGELFF	TGTGCCAGTAGGAGGACAGGGTCTGGTGGGGAGCTGTTTTTT
NA	TRBV11-3	TRBJ2-3	few	CASSLRADTQYF	TGTGCCAGCAGCTTACGCGCAGATACGCAGTATTTT
TRBD1	TRBV19	TRBJ1-2	NA	CASRGAGGLNYGYTF	TGTGCCAGCAGGGGGGCAGGGGGGCTTAACTATGGCTACACCTTC
NA	TRBV9	TRBJ2-2	NA	CASSVLGQNTGELFF	TGTGCCAGCAGCGTATTGGGGCAGAACACCGGGGAGCTGTTTTTT
TRBD1	TRBV30	TRBJ2-7	NA	CACTNPRDRGLYEQYF	TGTGCCTGTACCAACCCCCGGGACAGGGGACTTTACGAGCAGTACTTC
TRBD1	TRBV7-9	TRBJ1-1	NA	CASSLGQGSTEAFF	TGTGCCAGCAGCTTAGGACAGGGGTCCACTGAAGCTTTCTTT
NA	TRBV30	TRBJ1-1	NA	CAWTPSYATEAFF	TGTGCCTGGACCCCGTCGTATGCGACTGAAGCTTTCTTT
NA	TRBV29-1	TRBJ1-1	NA	CSVADSPPREAFF	TGCAGCGTTGCGGACAGTCCCCCTCGTGAAGCTTTCTTT
NA	TRBV7-9	TRBJ2-7	NA	CASSLSDRAYEQYF	TGTGCCAGCAGCCTATCGGACAGAGCCTACGAGCAGTACTTC
NA	TRBV2	TRBJ2-7	NA	CASSGQFSYEQYF	TGTGCCAGCAGTGGACAGTTCTCCTACGAGCAGTACTTC
NA	TRBV11-1	TRBJ2-1	NA	CASSGEVSYNEQFF	TGTGCCAGCAGCGGCGAGGTCTCCTACAATGAGCAGTTCTTC
TRBD1	TRBV6-1	TRBJ2-7	NA	CASSGQGSFSYEQYF	TGTGCCAGCAGCGGACAGGGGTCGTTCTCCTACGAGCAGTACTTC
NA	TRBV9	TRBJ2-5	NA	CASSVGGTSGETQYF	TGTGCCAGCAGCGTAGGGGGGACGAGCGGGGAGACCCAGTACTTC
NA	TRBV27	TRBJ1-2	NA	CASSWGRDGYTF	TGTGCCAGCAGTTGGGGGAGGGATGGCTACACCTTC
NA	TRBV7-8	TRBJ1-1	few	CASSLGAAEIAFF	TGTGCCAGCAGCTTAGGTGCGGCCGAGATAGCTTTCTTT
NA	TRBV28	TRBJ1-5	NA	CASSVQGVGNQPQHF	TGTGCCAGCAGTGTACAGGGTGTGGGGAATCAGCCCCAGCATTTT
NA	TRBV6-5	TRBJ1-2	once	CASGSRHYGYTF	TGTGCCAGCGGTAGCAGACACTATGGCTACACCTTC
NA	TRBV2	TRBJ2-1	NA	CASRDRGYLDSGINEQFF	TGTGCCAGCAGGGACAGGGGCTACCTTGATAGCGGGATTAATGAGCAGTTCTTC
NA	TRBV14	TRBJ1-1	NA	CASSQDWGTEAFF	TGTGCCAGCAGCCAAGATTGGGGGACAGAAGCTTTCTTT
TRBD1	TRBV5-5	TRBJ1-5	NA	CASSQRTGNQPQHF	TGTGCCAGCAGCCAAAGGACAGGGAATCAGCCCCAGCATTTT
NA	TRBV7-3	TRBJ2-2	NA	CASSLTLNTGELFF	TGTGCCAGCAGCTTAACCCTTAACACCGGGGAGCTGTTTTTT
TRBD2	TRBV7-6	TRBJ2-7	few	CASSLGTSGRVYEQYF	TGTGCCAGCAGCTTAGGGACTAGCGGGAGGGTCTACGAGCAGTACTTC
TRBD1	TRBV18	TRBJ2-1	NA	CASSRRTGGNEQFF	TGTGCCAGCTCACGAAGGACAGGTGGCAATGAGCAGTTCTTC
NA	TRBV7-9	TRBJ2-1	NA	CASSFLGEQFF	TGTGCCAGCAGCTTCCTCGGTGAGCAGTTCTTC
NA	TRBV5-1	TRBJ1-4	few	CASSLVSGATNEKLFF	TGCGCCAGCAGCTTGGTATCAGGTGCAACTAATGAAAAACTGTTTTTT
NA	TRBV11-2	TRBJ2-3	NA	CASSLDGGKTDTQYF	TGTGCCAGCAGCTTAGATGGGGGCAAGACAGATACGCAGTATTTT
NA	TRBV19	TRBJ1-2	once	CASRMGGTATIYGYTF	TGTGCCAGTCGGATGGGGGGGACGGCGACTATCTATGGCTACACCTTC
NA	TRBV30	TRBJ2-5	NA	CAWSPGARETQYF	TGTGCCTGGAGTCCAGGGGCCAGGGAGACCCAGTACTTC
NA	TRBV10-3	TRBJ1-5	once	CAISEYGSQPQHF	TGTGCCATCAGTGAGTATGGGAGTCAGCCCCAGCATTTT
TRBD2	TRBV5-1	TRBJ2-3	NA	CASSLGTITDTQYF	TGCGCCAGCAGCTTAGGGACTATCACAGATACGCAGTATTTT
TRBD2	TRBV18	TRBJ2-1	NA	CASSLSGRSSHEQFF	TGTGCCAGCTCTCTAAGCGGGAGGTCTTCTCATGAGCAGTTCTTC
TRBD1	TRBV5-1	TRBJ1-2	few	CASSPDGTGGYTF	TGCGCCAGCAGCCCAGACGGGACAGGGGGCTACACCTTC
NA	TRBV6-6	TRBJ1-4	few	CASSKGPGEKLFF	TGTGCCAGCAGCAAGGGTCCAGGGGAAAAACTGTTTTTT
NA	TRBV5-1	TRBJ2-3	NA	CASSEGFARDTQYF	TGCGCCAGCAGCGAGGGCTTTGCGAGAGATACGCAGTATTTT
TRBD2	TRBV28	TRBJ2-7	NA	CASGPSGMLYEQYF	TGTGCCAGCGGACCTAGCGGGATGCTCTACGAGCAGTACTTC
NA	TRBV6-6	TRBJ1-5	NA	CASSYLAKRGNQPQHF	TGTGCCAGCAGTTACTTGGCGAAGAGGGGCAATCAGCCCCAGCATTTT
NA	TRBV5-5	TRBJ1-5	NA	CASSIRTDNQPQHF	TGTGCCAGCAGCATAAGGACAGATAATCAGCCCCAGCATTTT
NA	TRBV5-5	TRBJ1-1	NA	CASSFITGNTEAFF	TGTGCCAGCAGCTTTATCACAGGTAACACTGAAGCTTTCTTT
NA	TRBV5-6	TRBJ1-5	NA	CASSLTGTGRAQPQHF	TGTGCCAGCAGCTTAACGGGAACGGGAAGGGCTCAGCCCCAGCATTTT
TRBD1	TRBV28	TRBJ1-5	NA	CASSLDRGDQPQHF	TGTGCCAGCAGCCTCGACAGGGGGGATCAGCCCCAGCATTTT
TRBD2	TRBV9	TRBJ2-3	NA	CASSEAGGPGTDTQYF	TGTGCCAGCAGCGAAGCGGGGGGTCCCGGCACAGATACGCAGTATTTT
NA	TRBV25-1	TRBJ2-1	NA	CASSEMRVGEQFF	TGTGCCAGCAGTGAAATGAGGGTCGGCGAGCAGTTCTTC
TRBD1	TRBV7-9	TRBJ1-5	few	CASSLIGDRYEPQHF	TGTGCCAGCAGCTTGATTGGGGACAGATATGAGCCCCAGCATTTT
NA	TRBV18	TRBJ1-2	NA	CASSPTDRHYGYTF	TGTGCCAGCTCACCGACAGATCGGCACTATGGCTACACCTTC
TRBD1	TRBV5-4	TRBJ1-2	once	CASSLPGTGGLGGYTF	TGTGCCAGCAGCTTACCCGGGACAGGGGGGTTGGGTGGCTACACCTTC
NA	TRBV7-9	TRBJ1-5	NA	CASSPPGVNQPQHF	TGTGCCAGCAGTCCGCCGGGGGTCAATCAGCCCCAGCATTTT